The T cell receptor beta chain described here comes from a study of blood T cell repertoires in COVID-19 (dated by TCRdb to about 2020). For context, the study as a whole: Samples from collaborators originated in the United States, Italy and Spain and spanned both the acute and convalescent phases of COVID-19. The material from the prospective study consisted of cDNA or gDNA derived from T cells, B-cell-depleted T cells, or PBMCs. Deeply sampled blood TCRbeta repertoires from subjects exposed to, actively infected with, or recovered from COVID-19 were included in the dataset. The repertoires were made available in a free public database intended to serve as a resource for research on the immune response to SARS-CoV-2. The samples were drawn from two sources: the first 160 participants of the ongoing ImmuneRACE study, and over 950 subjects contributed by 6 global collaborators. Sample metadata almost always included a de-identified subject ID, COVID-19 status, age in years and sex. HLA class I and class II types, where available, came from metadata supplied by the sample provider rather than from assay-based typing.

Overall study outcomes, separate from this receptor: Clinical and demographic metadata were provided uncurated, with the amount varying by source and participant.

Whole blood was collected in K2EDTA tubes by collaborating institutions according to the institutions' own protocols. Collaborator samples were shipped for TCRbeta analysis as frozen whole blood, isolated PBMCs, or DNA extracted from either sample type. TCRbeta CDR3 regions were amplified from genomic DNA by means of the immunoSEQ Assay, a bias-controlled multiplex PCR. The original methods were these. The number of nucleated cells in each sample was estimated by amplification of reference gene primers within the assay. To quantify the absolute abundance of each unique TCRbeta CDR3 rearrangement, sequence reads were collapsed and filtered. For each sample, productive Simpson clonality was calculated as the square root of Simpson's diversity index over productive rearrangements. In its TCRdb copy, this immuneACCESS table keeps in-frame sequences only and misses some clones. Where compared with another copy, unresolved V genes explain less than half of these, and the others have no known cause. V, J and clone size are those of that table, while D and trimming were read from the DNA. The sample table records hundreds of thousands of clones; 85% of these occur just once. The ten biggest clones cover more than 3% of the sample.

CDR1 is given as SGHVS and CDR2 as FQNEAQ, both from the germline V gene. CDR3 length: 16 amino acids, cysteine to phenylalanine. The retained sequence is limited to the CDR3, 48 bases, with the frame set at the first base. At the junction V is shortened by 1 base and J by 6 bases, with 18 bases in between. As to this clone: Its target antigen remains unknown. Base qualities were left out, and no much larger clone turns up one base away.

The source is a woman between 18 and 30 years old with acute or convalescent COVID-19. The chain links TRBV7-8 with TRBJ2-5, and perhaps TRBD2 as D gene, on 5 matching bases. The sample taken for sequencing was peripheral blood. The sequence in DNA is TGTGCCAGCAGCTTAGAGCTTTTCGGGGAGATGAAGACCCAGTACTTC. The translation is CASSLELFGEMKTQYF. Outside the CDR3, residues come from the reference TRBV7-8 and TRBJ2-5 proteins, so the full variable domain is: GAGVSQSPRYKVAKRGQDVALRCDPISGHVSLFWYQQALGQGPEFLTYFQNEAQLDKSGLPSDRFFAERPEGSVSTLKIQRTQQEDSAVYLCASSLELFGEMKTQYFGPGTRLLVL.